The source of this T cell receptor (beta chain) is a study of regulatory T cells in long-lasting Graves disease. Findings and caveats of the study: Persistent Graves' disease cases displayed lower TCR diversity than newly diagnosed ones.

Time point described: newly diagnosed GD, antithyroid drugs for less than 3 months. Researchers made the TCR library from RNA that was extracted from PBMCs. Through Arm-PCR of CDR3 regions and iRepertoire HTBI primers, TCR beta libraries were built. MiXCR, run by TCRdb on the multiplex PCR reads, gives a single entry per CDR3 protein. The table has around 250,000 distinct CDR3 sequences, over 20% seen once. The CDR3 consists of 16 residues. The trim removed 3 bases at V and 2 bases at J, leaving 3 bases unmatched. As for this clonotype: Its specificity is unknown.

The sequence was obtained from a female donor with Graves disease. This sample comprised peripheral blood mononuclear cells (PBMCs), obtained at new diagnosis, from a patient treated with antithyroid drugs. This rearrangement joins TRBV12-3 or TRBV12-4 to TRBJ2-2; 10 bases line up with TRBD2. This CDR3 is CASSFASGGNTGELFF. CDR3 DNA sequence: TGTGCCAGCAGTTTCGCTAGCGGGGGAAACACCGGGGAGCTGTTTTTT.